The rows below give T cell receptor beta chains drawn from one sample of a study of blood T cell repertoires in COVID-19. Profiling relied on immunoSEQ multiplex PCR, and the TCRdb table lists in-frame clones only, not all of them. The sample contains about 200,000 clones, about four fifths of which appear only once. The sample was peripheral blood. The receptors shown here come from a woman aged 50 to 65 with acute or convalescent COVID-19. Both conserved end residues are part of each CDR3. D genes are given only for firm matches. Expanded clones get a size class; other rows say once, few or many, or leave the size out.

.,TRBJ2-5,TRBV4-1,.,TGCGCCAGCAGCCAAGGGGAATCACTTGGGGGGGAGACCCAGTACTTC,CASSQGESLGGETQYF
many,TRBJ1-2,TRBV5-1,TRBD1,TGCGCCAGCGGGGCAGGGACAGGGTTTTACTATGGCTACACCTTC,CASGAGTGFYYGYTF
.,TRBJ2-7,TRBV28,.,TGTGCCAGCAGTTTCCCGGGGGACGGTGCGTCCCCAAGCTCCTACGAGCAGTACTTC,CASSFPGDGASPSSYEQYF
.,TRBJ2-2,TRBV13,.,TGTGCCAGCAGCTCTAGGGAGGTGCCCGGGGAGCTGTTTTTT,CASSSREVPGELFF
.,TRBJ2-3,TRBV27,.,TGTGCCAGAGGGAACCGGGACTCAGGGACAGATACGCAGTATTTT,CARGNRDSGTDTQYF
.,TRBJ2-1,TRBV9,.,TGTGCCAGCAGCACAGACACTGTAGACAATGAGCAGTTCTTC,CASSTDTVDNEQFF
few,TRBJ2-2,TRBV2,TRBD1,TGTGCCAGCAGGGACAGGGGGATCACCGGGGAGCTGTTTTTT,CASRDRGITGELFF
.,TRBJ1-2,TRBV29-1,TRBD1,TGCAGCGTCGACTTCGTCTTAACAGGGGGAGTAAGCGGCTACACCTTC,CSVDFVLTGGVSGYTF
.,TRBJ2-4,TRBV5-1,TRBD1,TGCGCCAGCAGCTCCGGACAGGGGGCCATTCAGTACTTC,CASSSGQGAIQYF
.,TRBJ2-7,TRBV5-1,TRBD1,TGCGCCAGCAGCATCACGACAGGGAGCTCCTACGAGCAGTACTTC,CASSITTGSSYEQYF
.,TRBJ1-1,TRBV10-2,.,TGCGCCAGCGCTGACTCCCTGAACACTGAAGCTTTCTTT,CASADSLNTEAFF
.,TRBJ2-1,TRBV19,TRBD1,TGTGCCAGTAGTGGCGACAGGGCGTCCTACAATGAGCAGTTCTTC,CASSGDRASYNEQFF
.,TRBJ2-1,TRBV4-1,.,TGCGCCAGCAGCCAAGATGTAGATGAGCAGTTCTTC,CASSQDVDEQFF
.,TRBJ2-7,TRBV9,TRBD2,TGTGCCAGCAGCGGAGGGGAGGGCCAGAGAGAGCAGTACTTC,CASSGGEGQREQYF
.,TRBJ2-1,TRBV3-1/TRBV3-2,TRBD2,TGTGCCAGCAGCCAAGTAGCGGGTGAGCAGTTCTTC,CASSQVAGEQFF
.,TRBJ2-1,TRBV2,.,TGTGCCAGCAGTGTGGGGGGGGCGGATGAGCAGTTCTTC,CASSVGGADEQFF
.,TRBJ2-1,TRBV7-3,.,TGTGCCAGCAGCTTAGCGAGGGACATCAATGAGCAGTTCTTC,CASSLARDINEQFF
.,TRBJ2-3,TRBV5-1,.,TGCGCCAGCAGCTTGGTGGCGGCTAGCACAGATACGCAGTATTTT,CASSLVAASTDTQYF
.,TRBJ2-2,TRBV25-1,TRBD2,TGTGCCAGCAGTTTAGCGGGTGGGACCGGGGAGCTGTTTTTT,CASSLAGGTGELFF
.,TRBJ1-1,TRBV11-3,TRBD1,TGTGCCAGCAGCCCAGAGGTCTGTAGGACAGGGGAGGCGGACACTGAAGCTTTCTTT,CASSPEVCRTGEADTEAFF